This T cell receptor beta chain was captured in a study of cytomegalovirus exposure and HLA in healthy donors. The PCR made use of 60 Vbeta and 13 Jbeta primers. Clones were read by immunoSEQ multiplex PCR, and TCRdb kept only the in-frame ones, dropping some. The table records roughly 80,000 clones, around two thirds of them present only once. Study-wide findings and caveats: Researchers catalogued about 160 TCR beta chains as cytomegalovirus-associated. Reportedly, cytomegalovirus status was diagnosed with high sensitivity and specificity.

Concerning this clone itself: Its antigen is undetermined.

The clonotype originates from a woman between 45 and 60 years old in good health and CMV-seropositive. Sequences were obtained from PBMCs.

CDR3 bases: TGCGCCAGCAGAGAGAAGGACAGGGCCGGGGAGCTGTTTTTT. It specifies CASREKDRAGELFF. The rearrangement links TRBV10-2 to TRBJ2-2; TRBD1 agrees at 8 bases. Germline CDR1 reads WSHSY; CDR2 reads SAAADI. Losses at the gene ends were 6 bases for V and 6 bases for J; bases not matched to a gene: 6. This CDR3 contains 14 residues.